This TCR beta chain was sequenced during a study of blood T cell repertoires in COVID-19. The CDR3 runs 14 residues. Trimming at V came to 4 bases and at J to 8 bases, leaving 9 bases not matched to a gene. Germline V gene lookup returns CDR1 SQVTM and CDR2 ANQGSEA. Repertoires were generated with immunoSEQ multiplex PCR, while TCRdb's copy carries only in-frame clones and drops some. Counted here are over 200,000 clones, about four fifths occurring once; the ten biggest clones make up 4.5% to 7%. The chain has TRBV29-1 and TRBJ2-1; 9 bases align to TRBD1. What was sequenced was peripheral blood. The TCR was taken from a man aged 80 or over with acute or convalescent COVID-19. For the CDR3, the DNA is TGCAGCGTTGGTTTAGGGACAGGGTCTGATGAGCAGTTCTTC. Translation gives CSVGLGTGSDEQFF.